This TCR beta chain was sequenced in a study of OX40 agonist ivuxolimab in advanced cancers. This table comes from immunoSEQ multiplex PCR, and its TCRdb copy is limited to in-frame clones, with some not included. The table lists around 70,000 clones, 85% of them singletons. Germline CDR1 is MNHNS and CDR2 is SASEGT. The V and J ends lost 6 bases and 0 bases respectively, with 6 bases between them. The CDR3 length is 13 residues. The TCR sequence derives from an adult with an advanced solid tumor such as melanoma, head and neck, liver or kidney cancer. Specimen: CD4+ or CD8+ T cells sorted from blood, collected in a trial of the OX40 agonist ivuxolimab. The chain has TRBV6-1 and TRBJ1-3; D remains ambiguous. Here the CDR3 reads CASRSSSGNTIYF. The CDR3 DNA sequence: TGTGCCAGCAGGTCGAGCTCTGGAAACACCATATATTTT.